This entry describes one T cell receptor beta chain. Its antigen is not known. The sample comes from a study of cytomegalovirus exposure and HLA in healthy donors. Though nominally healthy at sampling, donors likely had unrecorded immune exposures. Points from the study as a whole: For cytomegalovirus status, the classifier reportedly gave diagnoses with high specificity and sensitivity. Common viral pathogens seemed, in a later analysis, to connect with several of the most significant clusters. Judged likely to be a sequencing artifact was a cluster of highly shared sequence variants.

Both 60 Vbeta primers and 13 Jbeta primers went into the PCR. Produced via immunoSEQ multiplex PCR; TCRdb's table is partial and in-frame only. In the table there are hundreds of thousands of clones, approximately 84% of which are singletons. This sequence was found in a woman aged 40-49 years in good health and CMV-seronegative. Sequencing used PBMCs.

The CDR3: CATGQTNSPLHF. Here the CDR3 DNA reads TGTGCCACTGGACAGACTAATTCACCCCTCCACTTT. The V call is TRBV6-5, the J call TRBJ1-6, with D perhaps matching TRBD1 (6 bases). Between the trimmed V and J ends, which lost 10 bases and 6 bases, there was a span of 10 bases. The germline V gene has CDR1 MNHEY and CDR2 SVGAGI. The CDR3 loop spans 12 amino acids.